Described below is a single T cell receptor beta chain sequence and its context. This clonotype was recorded a few times. What this receptor recognizes is not known. No much larger clone is present one base from it, and per-base qualities are unavailable. CDR1 and CDR2 were assigned from the germline V gene as KGHSH and LQKENI. The CDR3, cysteine through phenylalanine, is 12 amino acids long. Of all the DNA, just the CDR3 is kept, 36 bases in frame from base 1. Trimming removed 5 bases from V and 9 bases from J; the gene matches leave 4 bases unexplained. The sample is drawn from a study of naive and memory T cell subsets listed by TCRdb under 2017. In terms of the full investigation: The study applied an open-source, UMI-based TCR alpha and beta sequencing pipeline to sorted naive and memory peripheral blood T cell subsets. Complete agreement was observed between the functional CMV T cell responses and the IgG serology results. RNA was DNase-treated and reverse transcribed with TCR constant-region primers, mostly using SuperScript III.

The library was built by means of UMI-ligation and nested PCR. The beta constant-region primer was an equimolar mix of two oligonucleotides covering both TRBC1 and TRBC2. T4 RNA ligase 1 ligated a single-stranded oligonucleotide carrying the SP2 primer and a 12-nucleotide UMI to the cDNA 3' end. Four rounds of PCR were used to amplify ligated cDNA, with nested alpha and beta constant-region primers being used together with the SP2 primer. Incubation of the ligation reaction lasted about 19-24 hours at 16 degrees C. To avoid over-amplification, PCR2 was usually performed as a SYBR Green qPCR and halted once a predetermined threshold was reached. Agencourt AMPure XP magnetic beads were used for all purifications after the first. Libraries were quantified by Qubit and checked on a TapeStation, with a main peak expected near 650 bp. The pooled libraries were sequenced on an Illumina MiSeq using v2 2x251 paired-end kits, which usually yielded 1-2 million reads per sample. Each sample was pooled at 4 nM, and roughly 5-7% PhiX was included to help cluster recognition. The paper's processing steps were these. Decombinator assigned V and J genes to Demultiplexor-processed FASTQ reads by tag matching, allowing a single base-pair mismatch. By using UMIs, Collapsinator corrected both sequencing errors and the frequency errors caused by PCR heterogeneity. CDR3Translator translated TCRs and extracted CDR3s from the conserved cysteine to the FGXG phenylalanine, flagging non-productive sequences. Gini, Shannon entropy and inverse Simpson indices were computed after subsampling the repertoires to the same number of UMI-defined TCRs. Clonotype abundance distributions were fitted to a power law by maximum likelihood within the linear range. For one naive CD8 sample, the pipeline and MIGEC produced similar UMI counts, unique TCR numbers and clonal distributions. Repertoires were searched for about 7,300 CMV-associated CDR3 sequences compiled from VDJdb and a published dataset. Starting from the raw public reads, TCRdb applied fastp trimming at Q25, assembled clones with MiXCR and retained in-frame beta chains. CDR3 protein sequences are deduplicated, and each keeps its most common genes and DNA. What appears here as the V and J calls and clone size reflects TCRdb's work, not the paper's. The sample records 81,000 or so distinct CDR3 sequences, 7% of which are singletons. The ten largest clones represent 1.6% of the sample.

From the second PCR step on, the TCR alpha and beta chain libraries were amplified in separate reactions. Donor CMV status was determined by IFNgamma production from CD4+ T cells after overnight stimulation of fresh PBMCs with CMV viral lysate. CD4 T cells were positively selected with Miltenyi beads, followed by positive selection of CD8 T cells from the CD4-negative fraction. Cells were stained for CD3, CD4, CD8, CD45RA, CD27 and a live/dead dye and were sorted on a BD Aria II into four subsets based on CD45RA and CD27. A few healthy volunteers provided blood, and each donor's sample was split into CD4 and CD8 T cells and then further divided into four differentiation subsets. Roughly 120 ml of peripheral blood was collected from each donor, and PBMC were isolated from the blood using Ficoll-Paque PLUS density-gradient centrifugation. After sorting, cells were lysed in RLT buffer, RNA was extracted using a Qiagen RNeasy kit, and the extracted RNA was stored at -80 degrees C.

General findings and caveats noted by the study authors: RNA-based TCR counts may be affected by expression changes linked to T cell activation and differentiation. TCR abundance followed a power law with an exponent that was different for naive and memory subsets but consistent across the three individuals. After error correction, only a single occurrence was seen for over 85% of naive TCR sequences, so much steeper abundance distributions were produced than in memory subsets. The repertoire findings for the naive and memory subsets could not be validated, as no ground truth was available. In both CD4 and CD8 cells, going from naive through CM, EM and EMRA, the Gini index went up while Shannon and inverse Simpson diversity went down. Clonotypes were defined as single alpha or beta chain sequences, not paired alpha/beta receptors.

The receptor chain draws on TRBV18 and TRBJ2-1, with 7 middle bases fitting TRBD2. Material: central memory CD4+ T cells from blood. In the paper's terms, the cell subset or site label means: central memory, CD45RA- CD27+. The TCR sequence derives from a human donor in good health. In nucleotides, the sequence is TGTGCCAGCTCAGGGGACTACCCTGAGCAGTTCTTC. This codes for CASSGDYPEQFF.